This is a list of T cell receptor beta chains from one sample in a study of shared clonotypes between healthy human individuals. Data came from immunoSEQ multiplex PCR; TCRdb stores just in-frame clones and leaves some out. The sample lists 2.3 million or so clones, 80% to 95% occurring once. Sequencing input: naive CD4+ T cells from PBMCs. The receptor set was obtained from a man in his late teens or twenties in good health. Some clones in this sample may be carry-over from other donors' samples. Each CDR3 is given with its conserved first and last residue. The D gene is left open where the match is weak.

V	J	D	DNA	CDR3
TRBV18	TRBJ1-2	.	TGTGCCAGCTCACTGGGCCTTAACTATGGCTACACCTTC	CASSLGLNYGYTF
TRBV30	TRBJ1-4	.	TGTGCCTGGGGGTACGGGACAACGGGTGAAAAACTGTTTTTT	CAWGYGTTGEKLFF
TRBV7-2	TRBJ1-2	.	TGTGCCAGCAGCTTAGATTCGAGTCGGGATGGGGGCTACACCTTC	CASSLDSSRDGGYTF
TRBV28	TRBJ1-5	.	TGTGCCAGCACTTTCAGGGGTATCAGGAATCAGCCCCAGCATTTT	CASTFRGIRNQPQHF
TRBV5-1	TRBJ2-3	.	TGCGCCAGCAGCCCCGATGCAGGGTACCCCACAGATACGCAGTATTTT	CASSPDAGYPTDTQYF
TRBV7-2	TRBJ2-1	TRBD2	TGTGCCAGCAGCCCAGGCCTGGGTGCGGGAGAAGGCCACAATGAGCAGTTCTTC	CASSPGLGAGEGHNEQFF
TRBV15	TRBJ2-3	TRBD1	TGTGCCACCAGCAGAGGGGCAGGGGGCATCCTCCTAGATACGCAGTATTTT	CATSRGAGGILLDTQYF
TRBV2	TRBJ1-1	.	TGTGCCAGCAAGAGAGAGGATATGAACACTGAAGCTTTCTTT	CASKREDMNTEAFF
TRBV7-6	TRBJ1-1	.	TGTGCCAGCAGCTTAAAAAGGAGGGACACTGAAGCTTTCTTT	CASSLKRRDTEAFF
TRBV10-3	TRBJ2-3	.	TGTGCCATCAGTGAGGGGTTTAGCGCCCGCACAGATACGCAGTATTTT	CAISEGFSARTDTQYF
TRBV7-9	TRBJ1-1	.	TGTGCCAGCACTCGGTCCCAGGGATTGAACACTGAAGCTTTCTTT	CASTRSQGLNTEAFF
TRBV5-8	TRBJ1-2	TRBD1	TGTGCCAGCAGCTTGAGTTTGGGCAGGGGGGCCTTTAACTATGGCTACACCTTC	CASSLSLGRGAFNYGYTF